This T cell receptor beta chain was obtained from a study of OX40 agonist ivuxolimab in advanced cancers. On the study more broadly: Prior therapy, whether anti-PD-1, anti-PD-L1 or anti-CTLA-4, was allowed, and roughly 40% had some. Regarding the study as a whole: At 0.1 to 3.0 mg/kg and by week 6, CD4+ and CD8+ T cells in the blood had expanded clonally.

Remarks on this clone: Its target is unknown.

With autoimmune disease history or systemic immunosuppression, patients were excluded. This CDR3 contains 16 residues. Germline lookup yields CDR1 MGHRA and CDR2 YSYEKL. The J segment lost 10 bases and the V segment lost 1 base, leaving 12 bases of the junction unmatched. Clones were read by immunoSEQ multiplex PCR, and TCRdb kept only the in-frame ones, dropping some. This table holds fewer than 70,000 clones, approximately 88% found once. The sequences come from CD4+ or CD8+ T cells sorted from blood, collected in a trial of the OX40 agonist ivuxolimab. The rearrangement uses TRBV4-1 and TRBJ2-3; 9 bases align to TRBD2. This receptor was taken from an adult with an advanced solid tumor such as melanoma, head and neck, liver or kidney cancer. The CDR3 loop reads CASSQGILREGRSQYF. CDR3 sequence (DNA): TGCGCCAGCAGCCAAGGAATTTTGCGGGAGGGCCGGTCGCAGTATTTT.